Described below is a single T cell receptor (beta chain) sequence and its context. The CDR3 is made up of 13 amino acids. Per germline, CDR1 MNHEY and CDR2 SVGAGI. Trimming stripped 8 bases from V and 0 bases from J, with 10 bases between. In the original analysis: Researchers report that nucleated cell counts were estimated from reference gene primer amplification. The assay was immunoSEQ multiplex PCR, and TCRdb's table has in-frame clones only and misses some. V, J and clone size derive from that table, while D and trimming were established from the DNA sequence. The sample holds just over 90,000 clones, 80% seen once. This record comes from a study of blood T cell repertoires in COVID-19.

This sequence joins TRBV6-5 and TRBJ1-1, with D unclear. The clonotype originates from a human donor in a cohort sampled during active COVID-19. Sequencing was performed on peripheral blood. CDR3 nucleotide sequence: TGTGCCAGCGGGCGGGCCATGAACACTGAAGCTTTCTTT. It encodes CASGRAMNTEAFF.